In its sample, the clone carrying this T cell receptor beta chain was seen many times. Its antigen remains unidentified. The CDR3 has 16 residues. The germline V gene encodes CDR1 DFQATT and CDR2 SNEGSKA (reference sequence). J gave up 10 bases and V 1 base, and 9 bases lay outside the gene matches. The data were taken from a study of post-analysis software for immune sequencing data. Study results and caveats: F measure showed strong co-clustering of same-batch samples. Five or six TRBV segments, TRBV5-6, TRBV5-1 and TRBV20-1 among them, were found more frequent in patients than controls. Controls showed significantly higher normalized Chao1 diversity than did multiple sclerosis patients.

TCR beta cDNA libraries included unique molecular identifiers. TCRdb processed the PCR reads anew with MiXCR; each CDR3 protein has one entry. In the table there are a few hundred thousand distinct CDR3 sequences, roughly 38% of which are singletons. The clonotype comes from a girl aged 10 to 17 with multiple sclerosis. The J gene is TRBJ1-6, the V gene TRBV20-1; 11 nucleotides agree with TRBD1. Sequencing was carried out using blood. The CDR3 DNA is TGCAGTGCTAGAGGGTCGGACAGGGGGCCCCTCTCACCCCTCCACTTT. Protein: CSARGSDRGPLSPLHF.